These 30 T cell receptor beta chains were all obtained from the same sample, sequenced in a study of graft-versus-host responses after intestinal transplantation. Profiled with immunoSEQ multiplex PCR; TCRdb holds only in-frame clones, not every one. Seen here are about 38,000 clones, roughly four fifths observed once, and the top ten hold roughly 4%. Sequences were derived from PBMCs, sampled about 38 months after transplant. All receptors come from a human patient who received an intestinal transplant, so some T cells may come from the graft donor.

CDR3 DNA: TGTGCCACCCCTAGCGGGAGTGAGACCCAGTACTTC. It is translated as CATPSGSETQYF. V and J are TRBV11-3 and TRBJ2-5; 10 bases line up with TRBD2. The ends lost 10 bases at V and 5 bases at J; junction bases unmatched: 4. The germline V gene has CDR1 SGHNT and CDR2 YENEEA. CDR3 length: 12 residues.

This clone was observed a single time. This chain joins TRBV11-3 and TRBJ2-1; 7 nucleotides agree with TRBD1. Unmatched junction bases numbered 6, after V lost 1 base and J lost 6 bases. The CDR3 is 15 residues long. Germline V gene lookup returns CDR1 SGHNT and CDR2 YENEEA. For the CDR3, the DNA is TGTGCCAGCAGCTTAGGACAGGGAAGTGGCAATGAGCAGTTCTTC. Encoded protein: CASSLGQGSGNEQFF.

This chain connects TRBV4-2 to TRBJ2-7, with 8 bases aligning to TRBD1. Trimming removed 5 bases from V and 4 bases from J; junction bases left unmatched: 13. The V gene's germline CDR1 is LGHNA and CDR2 YNFKEQ. CDR3 length: 16 residues. In DNA form, the CDR3 reads TGTGCCAGCAGCTTATCTTCCGACAGGGGCGGGTACGAGCAGTACTTC. Protein: CASSLSSDRGGYEQYF.

The chain links TRBV10-3 to TRBJ2-7; D unclear. V lost 4 bases to trimming and J lost 6 bases, with 10 bases between them. This CDR3 region has 12 residues. CDR1 ENHRY and CDR2 SYGVKD come from the germline V gene. The CDR3 DNA reads as TGTGCCATCAGTGTGTCTGAGAGCGAGCAGTACTTC. Translated, it gives CAISVSESEQYF.

This chain links TRBV6-5 with TRBJ1-4; TRBD1 agrees at 7 bases. The CDR3 consists of 15 residues. The trim removed 6 bases at V and 7 bases at J, leaving 11 bases unmatched. Germline assignment: CDR1 MNHEY and CDR2 SVGAGI. CDR3 nucleotides: TGTGCCAGCAGCCCGGTCGGAGGGGGCGGTGAAAAACTGTTTTTT. Translation: CASSPVGGGGEKLFF.

The rearrangement links TRBV28 to TRBJ1-2, with 11 bases fitting TRBD1. CDR1 MDHEN and CDR2 SYDVKM come from the germline V gene. The CDR3 runs 11 residues. The ends lost 4 bases at V and 14 bases at J; junction bases unmatched: 3. The CDR3: CASSWTGGWTF. CDR3 nucleotide sequence: TGTGCCAGCAGTTGGACAGGGGGCTGGACCTTC.

V is TRBV19 and J is TRBJ1-1, with 10 bases matching TRBD1. The CDR3 sequence is 15 residues long. V shed 5 bases, J shed 4 bases, and the junction held 7 bases outside the gene matches. Germline values: CDR1 LNHDA, CDR2 SQIVND (reference sequence). The CDR3 DNA is TGTGCCAGTAGTCCCCGACAGGGGGCTACCACTGAAGCTTTCTTT. Protein product: CASSPRQGATTEAFF.

This rearrangement joins TRBV27 to TRBJ2-7; D not resolved. This CDR3 has 13 amino acids. Trimming left V 2 bases short and J 7 bases short, with 12 bases between. Germline CDR1 MNHEY, CDR2 SMNVEV (reference sequence). The CDR3 DNA sequence: TGTGCCAGCAGTTTACGGGTAATGAGAGAGCAGTACTTC. It encodes CASSLRVMREQYF.

The V and J genes are TRBV4-2 and TRBJ1-2; 7 bases match TRBD1. Per germline, CDR1 LGHNA and CDR2 YNFKEQ. After removal of 1 base from V and 5 bases from J, the junction contained 10 bases not matched to a gene. The CDR3 is made up of 16 amino acids. Here the CDR3 DNA reads TGTGCCAGCAGCCAAGTAGACAGGGAACCTCGGTATGGCTACACCTTC. This encodes CASSQVDREPRYGYTF.

CDR3 DNA: TGTGCCAGCAGTTTAGGACGAGAAGGCCATGAGCAGTTCTTC. Amino acid sequence: CASSLGREGHEQFF. V is TRBV28 and J is TRBJ2-1; no clear D. CDR1 is MDHEN, CDR2 SYDVKM, per germline. The CDR3 has 14 amino acids. Trimming cost V 2 bases and J 8 bases, with 13 bases left between them. The full variable domain, completed using reference TRBV28 and TRBJ2-1, is DVKVTQSSRYLVKRTGEKVFLECVQDMDHENMFWYRQDPGLGLRLIYFSYDVKMKEKGDIPEGYSVSREKKERFSLILESASTNQTSMYLCASSLGREGHEQFFGPGTRLTVL.

The genes are TRBV4-1 and TRBJ2-7; a possible D gene is TRBD2 (6 bases). The V gene's germline CDR1 is MGHRA and CDR2 YSYEKL. CDR3 length equals 15 residues. Trimming cost V 0 bases and J 0 bases, with 9 bases left between them. The CDR3 nucleotides are TGCGCCAGCAGCCAAGATGCCGGGAGCTCCTACGAGCAGTACTTC. It is translated as CASSQDAGSSYEQYF.

The CDR3 DNA reads as TGTGCCAGTAATAGGCCGAGTGGTGCTCACGAGTACTTC. It specifies CASNRPSGAHEYF. This chain connects TRBV19 to TRBJ2-7; no firm D call. This CDR3 has 13 residues. Germline assignment: CDR1 LNHDA and CDR2 SQIVND (reference sequence). Trimming stripped 7 bases from V and 11 bases from J, with 21 bases between.

This clone has only one observation. V is TRBV4-1 and J is TRBJ1-1; 9 bases agree with TRBD1. The CDR3 totals 15 residues. Germline assignment: CDR1 MGHRA and CDR2 YSYEKL. Trimming at V came to 3 bases and at J to 5 bases, leaving 7 bases not matched to a gene. The CDR3 nucleotides read TGCGCCAGCAGCCACCCGGGACAGGGTTTTACTGAAGCTTTCTTT. It translates to CASSHPGQGFTEAFF.

This sequence joins TRBV13 and TRBJ2-5, with a tentative D call TRBD1 (7 bases). V shed 5 bases and J shed 1 base, with 14 bases lying between them. This CDR3 is 15 amino acids long. Germline V gene data show CDR1 as PRHDT and CDR2 as FYEKMQ (reference sequence). The CDR3 nucleotides are TGTGCCAGCAGCGCTCGACAGGGACTCCAAGAGACCCAGTACTTC. Translation: CASSARQGLQETQYF.

The chain couples TRBV5-4 to TRBJ1-1, with a possible D match to TRBD1 (5 bases). Trimming stripped 0 bases from V and 1 base from J, with 13 bases between. This CDR3 comprises 16 residues. Germline V lookup: CDR1 SGHNT, CDR2 YYREEE (reference sequence). The CDR3 coding sequence is TGTGCCAGCAGCTTGGGGGGCGGACTCCAGAACACTGAAGCTTTCTTT. It translates to CASSLGGGLQNTEAFF.

V gene TRBV23-1 combines with J gene TRBJ2-7; 7 bases map to TRBD1. TRBV23-1 is an ORF, with its function uncertain. With V trimmed by 3 bases and J by 2 bases, 10 bases remained unmatched. This CDR3 is 16 amino acids long. CDR3 in DNA: TGCGCCAGCAGTCACCCGAGACAGGGACCGACCTACGAGCAGTACTTC. Amino acids: CASSHPRQGPTYEQYF.

This chain uses TRBV9 with TRBJ1-3; TRBD1 is a possible D gene (5 bases). This CDR3 region has 15 residues. Trimming removed 4 bases from V and 2 bases from J, with 13 bases in between. CDR1 and CDR2 (germline): SGDLS, YYNGEE. DNA for the CDR3: TGTGCCAGCAGCTCTACCGGGACGGCTGGAAACACCATATATTTT. As protein: CASSSTGTAGNTIYF.

Remarks on this clone: One end of the junction does not line up with germline, which may come from a read error. The rearrangement links TRBV2 to TRBJ2-7; 8 bases map to TRBD1. The germline V gene encodes CDR1 SNHLY and CDR2 FYNNEI. The CDR3 length is 17 residues. In DNA, the CDR3 is TGTGCCAGCTTAACCTACAACGGACAGGGCGAAGCCTACGAGCAGTGCTTC. Its translation is CASLTYNGQGEAYEQCF.

This chain links TRBV11-2 with TRBJ1-3; no clear D gene. Germline loops: CDR1 SGHAT, CDR2 FQNNGV. V dropped 5 bases and J dropped 2 bases, with 16 bases sitting between them. The CDR3 totals 16 residues. CDR3 amino acids: CASSLSPPRAGNTIYF. The CDR3 DNA sequence: TGTGCCAGCAGCCTTAGTCCGCCACGGGCTGGAAACACCATATATTTT.

The CDR3 region has the DNA TGTGCCAGCAGGCGACGTAGGATGAACACTGAAGCTTTCTTT. As protein: CASRRRRMNTEAFF. V and J are TRBV7-6 and TRBJ1-1; the D is unclear. V dropped 6 bases and J dropped 0 bases, with 11 bases sitting between them. The CDR3 runs to 14 residues. Germline V lookup: CDR1 SGHVS, CDR2 FNYEAQ.

The genes are TRBV6-6 and TRBJ2-7; no reliable D call. This CDR3 contains 11 residues. V dropped 5 bases and J dropped 7 bases, with 9 bases sitting between them. Germline values: CDR1 MNHNY, CDR2 SVGAGI (reference sequence). The CDR3 sequence: CASSPKLEQYF. DNA of the CDR3: TGTGCCAGCAGTCCTAAGTTGGAGCAGTACTTC.

This clone was seen more than once but under ten times. The chain is built from TRBV7-2 and TRBJ2-7; 10 bases agree with TRBD2. Trimming took 5 bases from V and 6 from J; bases not matched to a gene: 7. Germline CDR1 reads SGHTA; CDR2 reads FQGNSA. The CDR3 has 14 amino acids. The CDR3 bases are TGTGCCAGCAGCAGCCGAGCGGGGGGGCGCGAGCAGTACTTC. Amino acids: CASSSRAGGREQYF. Based on the CDR3 plus reference TRBV7-2 and TRBJ2-7, the full variable domain is GAGVSQSPSNKVTEKGKDVELRCDPISGHTALYWYRQSLGQGLEFLIYFQGNSAPDKSGLPSDRFSAERTGGSVSTLTIQRTQQEDSAVYLCASSSRAGGREQYFGPGTRLTVT.

This clone was seen only once. This chain connects TRBV18 to TRBJ2-5; 10 bases fit TRBD2. This CDR3 has 16 residues. Germline-derived CDR1 and CDR2 are KGHSH and LQKENI. After removal of 3 bases from V and 4 bases from J, the junction contained 8 bases not matched to a gene. CDR3 residues: CASSPRAGGPLETQYF. In DNA, the CDR3 is TGTGCCAGCTCACCGAGAGCGGGGGGGCCTTTAGAGACCCAGTACTTC.

The chain uses TRBV7-9 and TRBJ1-4; perhaps TRBD1 as D (5 bases). Trimming took off 5 bases at V and 8 bases at J, with 18 bases between the two ends. The germline V gene has CDR1 SEHNR and CDR2 FQNEAQ (reference sequence). There are 15 residues in the CDR3. CDR3 DNA sequence: TGTGCCAGCAGCGCCGCCGGGACCGATGGGGAAAAACTGTTTTTT. Protein sequence: CASSAAGTDGEKLFF.

This chain uses TRBV11-2 with TRBJ1-1, with D possibly being TRBD1 (6 bases). The V end lost 5 bases, the J end lost 4 bases, and 8 bases lay between the germline ends. The CDR3 is 12 amino acids. Germline assignment: CDR1 SGHAT and CDR2 FQNNGV. The CDR3 sequence is CASSPTGTEAFF. The CDR3 DNA reads as TGTGCCAGCAGCCCGACAGGCACTGAAGCTTTCTTT.

This clone turned up a few times. The chain combines TRBV27 with TRBJ2-1; no firm D call. This CDR3 contains 15 residues. Trimming removed 6 bases at V and 3 bases at J, with 15 bases between. Germline CDR1 and CDR2: MNHEY and SMNVEV (reference sequence). CDR3 sequence: CASSTSITYYNEQFF. The CDR3 DNA reads TGTGCCAGCAGCACCAGCATTACCTACTACAATGAGCAGTTCTTC.

On this clone: Mismatch with germline at one junction end may stem from a read error. The chain combines TRBV6-4 with TRBJ2-7, with a possible D match to TRBD2 (5 bases). Germline CDR1 reads MRHNA; CDR2 reads SNTAGT. This CDR3 has 15 residues. The CDR3 bases are TGTGCCATCAGTGAGGGTTCGTTTCCCTCCTACGAGCAGTACTTC. Protein: CAISEGSFPSYEQYF.

This rearrangement joins TRBV5-1 to TRBJ2-7; 15 positions match TRBD2. CDR1 and CDR2 from the germline V gene are SGHRS and YFSETQ. CDR3 length: 18 amino acids. The V and J ends lost 0 bases and 2 bases, in that order; junction bases with no gene match: 6. The CDR3 sequence is CASSLGGLAGGPAYEQYF. The CDR3 DNA follows: TGCGCCAGCAGCTTGGGGGGACTAGCGGGAGGCCCCGCCTACGAGCAGTACTTC.

The rearrangement links TRBV6-6 to TRBJ2-7, with 8 bases that match TRBD1. V shed 11 bases and J 7 bases; nucleotides not matched to a gene: 7. The CDR3 is made up of 11 amino acids. Per germline, CDR1 MNHNY and CDR2 SVGAGI (reference sequence). The chain's CDR3 is CAGRQGTEQYF. The CDR3 nucleotides read TGTGCCGGCCGACAGGGGACAGAGCAGTACTTC.

The chain joins TRBV6-4 to TRBJ2-6; no clear D gene. Trimming took off 2 bases at V and 0 bases at J, with 2 bases between the two ends. The germline gives CDR1 MRHNA, CDR2 SNTAGT. The length of the CDR3 is 14 residues. The CDR3 is CASSDNSGANVLTF. CDR3 DNA sequence: TGTGCCAGCAGTGACAACTCTGGGGCCAACGTCCTGACTTTC.